These 9 T cell receptor beta chains came from one sample sequenced in a study of blood T cell repertoires in COVID-19. Produced via immunoSEQ multiplex PCR; TCRdb's table is partial and in-frame only. Found here are 130,000 or so clones, approximately 85% of them singletons; the top ten hold 4.3%. The sequenced sample consisted of peripheral blood. The source of these receptors is a human donor in a cohort sampled during active COVID-19.

This clone was seen many times. This sequence joins TRBV4-1 and TRBJ2-5; D not resolved. Looked up from germline, CDR1 is MGHRA and CDR2 is YSYEKL. The V end was cut by 1 base, the J end by 4 bases, with 16 bases between. The CDR3 has 16 amino acids. This chain's CDR3 is CASSQVDMGFPETQYF. The CDR3 region has the DNA TGCGCCAGCAGCCAAGTCGACATGGGCTTCCCAGAGACCCAGTACTTC.

CDR3 DNA sequence: TGTGCCAGCAGCGTAGAACAGGGGGTTGGCGATGAAAAACTGTTTTTT. This encodes CASSVEQGVGDEKLFF. The chain couples TRBV9 to TRBJ1-4; TRBD1 aligns across 8 bases. Trimming removed 0 bases from V and 6 bases from J; junction bases left unmatched: 7. Germline CDR1 SGDLS, CDR2 YYNGEE. The CDR3 spans 16 residues.

The V and J genes are TRBV5-6 and TRBJ2-5; 11 bases line up with TRBD2. CDR3 size: 15 residues. The ends lost 5 bases at V and 0 bases at J; junction bases unmatched: 3. Germline CDR1 SGHDT, CDR2 YYEEEE. CDR3 coding DNA: TGTGCCAGCAGGGGTAGCGGGGGGGACCAAGAGACCCAGTACTTC. Protein: CASRGSGGDQETQYF.

This chain joins TRBV6-2 or TRBV6-3 and TRBJ2-5; 8 bases are a match to TRBD1. In germline, CDR1 is MNHEY, CDR2 SVGEGT. This CDR3 has 17 residues. The trim removed 6 bases at V and 0 bases at J, leaving 12 bases unmatched. CDR3 in DNA: TGTGCCAGCAGCCAGGACAGGGCGGCGAACAACCAAGAGACCCAGTACTTC. Translating it yields CASSQDRAANNQETQYF.

V gene TRBV5-5 combines with J gene TRBJ2-4; 9 bases are a match to TRBD1. CDR1 and CDR2 from the germline V gene are SGHKS and YYEKEE (reference sequence). The CDR3 runs to 15 residues. V gave up 6 bases and J gave up 7 bases; unmatched junction bases: 11. CDR3 DNA sequence: TGTGCCAGCACCCTTGTTCCGGGACAGGGTAACATTCAGTACTTC. Its translation: CASTLVPGQGNIQYF.

The V gene is TRBV7-2, the J gene TRBJ2-3; D is uncertain. The CDR3 consists of 17 residues. Germline CDR1 SGHTA, CDR2 FQGNSA. V lost 2 bases and J lost 0, with 15 bases in between. CDR3 nucleotides: TGTGCCAGCAGCTTATGGCTAGATCCTTCTAGCACAGATACGCAGTATTTT. Its protein is CASSLWLDPSSTDTQYF.

CDR3 loop: CASSYQDSWAFF. CDR3 DNA: TGTGCCAGCAGCTATCAGGACTCGTGGGCTTTCTTT. This chain uses TRBV6-2 or TRBV6-3 with TRBJ1-1; no clear D gene. CDR1 MNHEY and CDR2 SVGEGT come from the germline V gene. The V end was cut by 6 bases, the J end by 11 bases, with 16 bases between. The CDR3 runs 12 residues.

This clone was seen more than once but under ten times. The gene calls are TRBV5-4 and TRBJ1-5; D gene uncertain. Trimming cost V 2 bases and J 10 bases, with 10 bases left between them. The germline V gene has CDR1 SGHNT and CDR2 YYREEE (reference sequence). This CDR3 contains 12 residues. The CDR3 DNA follows: TGTGCCAGCAGCTTTGAGTTGAAACCCCAGCATTTT. Its protein is CASSFELKPQHF.

The V call is TRBV18, the J call TRBJ2-1, with 7 bases that match TRBD1. V lost 6 bases to trimming and J lost 7 bases; unmatched junction nucleotides: 6. The CDR3 length is 13 residues. CDR1 is KGHSH and CDR2 is LQKENI in the germline V gene. In DNA form, the CDR3 reads TGTGCCAGCTCTCGGGACAGTGCGAATGAGCAGTTCTTC. Residues: CASSRDSANEQFF.